The 20 T cell receptor beta chains in this list originate from one sample, sequenced in a study of shared clonotypes between healthy human individuals. Here immunoSEQ multiplex PCR was the method, and the copy in TCRdb shows in-frame clones only, minus some. This table has just over 2,000,000 clones, 85% to 95% appearing once. The sample taken for sequencing was naive CD4+ T cells sorted from blood. Described subset: CD45RA+ positively selected. These receptors were collected from a young man in good health.

The rearrangement links TRBV10-2 to TRBJ1-5, with TRBD1 identical over 7 bases. CDR3 size: 15 residues. After removal of 5 bases from V and 0 bases from J, the junction contained 4 bases not matched to a gene. In germline, CDR1 is WSHSY, CDR2 SAAADI. CDR3 sequence (DNA): TGCGCCAGCAGTTCGGGACAGTATAGCAATCAGCCCCAGCATTTT. It codes for CASSSGQYSNQPQHF.

Turning to this clone: This sample also contains other DNA sequences that code for the same CDR3. This chain connects TRBV30 to TRBJ1-5; no definite D call. The germline V gene has CDR1 GTSNPN and CDR2 SVGIG (reference sequence). The CDR3 is made up of 13 amino acids. V lost 1 base to trimming and J lost 4 bases, with 8 bases between them. CDR3 residues: CAWSGQPNQPQHF. The CDR3 DNA sequence: TGTGCCTGGAGTGGGCAGCCTAATCAGCCCCAGCATTTT.

The gene calls are TRBV19 and TRBJ1-6; tentative D call: TRBD1 (6 bases). Germline loops: CDR1 LNHDA, CDR2 SQIVND (reference sequence). The V and J ends lost 1 base and 7 bases respectively, with 17 bases between them. The CDR3 extends over 17 amino acids. CDR3 protein: CASSIASRGDWNSPLHF. DNA for the CDR3: TGTGCCAGTAGTATAGCGAGCAGGGGAGATTGGAATTCACCCCTCCACTTT.

The chain carries TRBV7-3 and TRBJ1-6, with D tentatively TRBD1 (5 bases). This CDR3 has 15 residues. V gave up 2 bases and J gave up 7 bases, with 12 bases separating them. The germline V gene encodes CDR1 SGHTA and CDR2 FQGTGA. CDR3 sequence reads: CASSLESRVNSPLHF. In DNA, the CDR3 is TGTGCCAGCAGCTTAGAGTCCAGGGTAAATTCACCCCTCCACTTT.

The chain employs TRBV11-1 and TRBJ1-4; D remains unclear. V was pared by 3 bases and J by 8 bases, with 10 bases between. CDR1 and CDR2 (germline): SGHAT, FQDESV (reference sequence). This CDR3 region has 13 residues. The CDR3, as DNA: TGTGCCAGCAGCTTGGGTCTTGAGGAAAAACTGTTTTTT. Residues: CASSLGLEEKLFF. Filled out from reference TRBV11-1 and TRBJ1-4, the complete variable domain reads EAEVAQSPRYKITEKSQAVAFWCDPISGHATLYWYRQILGQGPELLVQFQDESVVDDSQLPKDRFSAERLKGVDSTLKIQPAELGDSAMYLCASSLGLEEKLFFGSGTQLSVL.

The chain carries TRBV30 and TRBJ2-1; D might be TRBD1 (5 bases). The V and J ends lost 1 base and 7 bases respectively, with 14 bases between them. The CDR3 spans 14 residues. The germline CDR1 and CDR2 sequences are GTSNPN and SVGIG (reference sequence). CDR3 region: CAWSGRQGLNEQFF. The CDR3 DNA sequence: TGTGCCTGGAGTGGTCGGCAGGGATTGAATGAGCAGTTCTTC.

The CDR3 spells CASSHPGQRETQYF. CDR3 DNA sequence: TGCGCCAGCAGCCACCCGGGACAGCGGGAGACCCAGTACTTC. V is TRBV5-1 and J is TRBJ2-5, with 7 bases lining up with TRBD1. Per germline, CDR1 SGHRS and CDR2 YFSETQ. The CDR3 spans 14 residues. Trimming removed 4 bases from V and 5 bases from J; junction bases left unmatched: 8. The full variable domain, in which reference TRBV5-1 and TRBJ2-5 provide the parts outside the CDR3, is KAGVTQTPRYLIKTRGQQVTLSCSPISGHRSVSWYQQTPGQGLQFLFEYFSETQRNKGNFPGRFSGRQFSNSRSEMNVSTLELGDSALYLCASSHPGQRETQYFGPGTRLLVL.

The gene calls are TRBV7-9 and TRBJ1-2; D is perhaps TRBD1 (6 bases). Germline CDR1 and CDR2: SEHNR and FQNEAQ (reference sequence). This CDR3 has 14 amino acids. Trimming removed 1 base from V and 3 bases from J, with 9 bases in between. The DNA for the CDR3 is TGTGCCAGCAGCTTAGAGCACAGGGACTATGGCTACACCTTC. Residues: CASSLEHRDYGYTF.

CDR3: CASSLGAGNYEQYF. The CDR3 DNA reads as TGTGCCAGCAGCTTAGGGGCGGGAAACTACGAGCAGTACTTC. This rearrangement joins TRBV7-8 to TRBJ2-7; tentative D call: TRBD2 (6 bases). V dropped 1 base and J dropped 3 bases, with 10 bases sitting between them. This CDR3 comprises 14 residues. Germline CDR1 and CDR2: SGHVS and FQNEAQ.

This clone appeared a single time. V usage is TRBV29-1 and J usage is TRBJ2-7, with D unclear. CDR1 is SQVTM and CDR2 is ANQGSEA in the germline V gene. CDR3 size: 12 residues. The V end lost 4 bases, the J end lost 7 bases, and 14 bases lay between the germline ends. The CDR3 here is CSVGPSRSEQYF. The CDR3 nucleotides read TGCAGCGTTGGTCCCTCCAGAAGTGAGCAGTACTTC.

This clone came up many times. V usage is TRBV27 and J usage is TRBJ2-7; D unresolved. The V end lost 2 bases, the J end lost 0 bases, and 8 bases lay between the germline ends. The CDR3 runs 14 residues. Germline lookup yields CDR1 MNHEY and CDR2 SMNVEV (reference sequence). The CDR3 DNA reads as TGTGCCAGCAGTTTAAGGCGGAGCTCCTACGAGCAGTACTTC. It yields the protein CASSLRRSSYEQYF.

This clone showed up just once. The rearrangement joins TRBV5-6 to TRBJ1-1, with D unresolved. Germline V gene sequence: CDR1 SGHDT, CDR2 YYEEEE. CDR3 length: 13 residues. The V end was cut by 3 bases, the J end by 5 bases, with 11 bases between. The CDR3 DNA is TGTGCCAGCAGCTGGGGATTTAATACTGAAGCTTTCTTT. It is translated as CASSWGFNTEAFF.

The chain links TRBV7-9 to TRBJ2-1; no firm D call. The CDR3 loop spans 14 amino acids. Looked up from germline, CDR1 is SEHNR and CDR2 is FQNEAQ (reference sequence). Trimming removed 5 bases at V and 4 bases at J, with 12 bases between. DNA of the CDR3: TGTGCCAGCAGCCAAGAACCTGTTTACAATGAGCAGTTCTTC. It specifies CASSQEPVYNEQFF.

The CDR3: CAASGALTYEQYF. As DNA, the CDR3 is TGTGCCGCTTCGGGGGCTCTCACCTACGAGCAGTACTTC. The genes are TRBV15 and TRBJ2-7; D might be TRBD1 or TRBD2, each matching 6 bases. The CDR3 consists of 13 residues. Trimming took 11 bases from V and 2 from J, leaving 16 bases between them. Germline V gene lookup returns CDR1 LNHNV and CDR2 YYDKDF (reference sequence).

The chain recombines TRBV7-2 with TRBJ2-1; possible D gene TRBD1, 5 bases. Germline-derived CDR1 and CDR2 are SGHTA and FQGNSA. The CDR3 contains 14 residues. Deletions cut 1 base from V and 4 bases from J, with 8 bases between. CDR3: CASSLGQNYNEQFF. CDR3 nucleotides: TGTGCCAGCAGCTTAGGACAGAATTACAATGAGCAGTTCTTC.

This clone has a single count. V gene TRBV20-1 combines with J gene TRBJ2-1, with D maybe TRBD2 (5 bases). V lost 6 bases and J 10 bases, leaving 10 bases between the germline ends. The CDR3 extends over 10 amino acids. Germline V lookup: CDR1 DFQATT, CDR2 SNEGSKA (reference sequence). CDR3 nucleotides: TGCAGTGCCGAGGACTTAGAGCAGTTCTTC. Its translation: CSAEDLEQFF.

About this clone: The same CDR3 also results from other DNA sequences found in this sample. This sequence joins TRBV14 and TRBJ2-7; D is possibly TRBD2 (6 bases). This CDR3 contains 14 residues. CDR1 is SGHDN, CDR2 FVKESK, per germline. V was clipped by 3 bases and J by 2 bases, with 11 bases between them. CDR3 bases: TGTGCCAGCAGCCAGGGGGGACGGACCTACGAGCAGTACTTC. It yields the protein CASSQGGRTYEQYF.

The gene calls are TRBV11-2 and TRBJ2-3; D possibly uses TRBD1 or TRBD2 (5 bases each). This CDR3 has 15 amino acids. V lost 3 bases and J 8 bases, leaving 18 bases between the germline ends. Germline V lookup: CDR1 SGHAT, CDR2 FQNNGV. The CDR3 nucleotides are TGTGCCAGCAGCTTCTCCTTAATCGGGGCGGTTACGCAGTATTTT. This encodes CASSFSLIGAVTQYF.

J is TRBJ2-6 and V is TRBV5-1; 7 bases line up with TRBD1. J gave up 0 bases and V 3 bases, and 6 bases lay outside the gene matches. From germline, CDR1 is SGHRS and CDR2 YFSETQ. The CDR3 is 17 amino acids. CDR3 DNA sequence: TGCGCCAGCAGCTACGGGACAGCGCCCTCTGGGGCCAACGTCCTGACTTTC. Residues: CASSYGTAPSGANVLTF.

The chain couples TRBV10-3 to TRBJ2-5; 8 nucleotides match TRBD2. Per germline, CDR1 ENHRY and CDR2 SYGVKD. The length of the CDR3 is 15 residues. Trimming cost V 0 bases and J 1 base; bases outside gene matches: 1. The CDR3 protein is CAISESRGVQETQYF. The DNA for the CDR3 is TGTGCCATCAGTGAGTCGCGGGGGGTCCAAGAGACCCAGTACTTC.